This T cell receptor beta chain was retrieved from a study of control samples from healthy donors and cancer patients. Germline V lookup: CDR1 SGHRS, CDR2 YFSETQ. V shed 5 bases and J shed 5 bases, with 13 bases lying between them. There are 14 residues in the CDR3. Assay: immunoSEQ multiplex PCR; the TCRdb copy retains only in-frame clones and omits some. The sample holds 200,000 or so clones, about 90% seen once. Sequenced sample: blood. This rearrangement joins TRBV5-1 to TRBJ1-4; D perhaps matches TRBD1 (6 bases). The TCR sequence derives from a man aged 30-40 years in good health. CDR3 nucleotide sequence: TGCGCCAGCAGGACTGACAGGATAAATGAAAAACTGTTTTTT. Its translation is CASRTDRINEKLFF.